The 13 T cell receptor beta chains below all came from one sample that was sequenced in a study of cytomegalovirus exposure and HLA in healthy donors. The PCR employed 60 Vbeta primers together with 13 Jbeta primers. TCRdb keeps only in-frame clones here, not all; method: immunoSEQ multiplex PCR. The repertoire holds nearly 100,000 clones, less than 9.5% seen once, with 4.5% to 6.5% in the top ten. Material for sequencing was PBMCs. The origin of the receptors is a man in his fifties or sixties in good health and CMV-seropositive.

This clone was seen only a few times. CDR3 DNA sequence: TGTGCCAGCAGCGCCCGACAGGGGTTAAACATTCAGTACTTC. This sequence encodes CASSARQGLNIQYF. This chain joins TRBV9 and TRBJ2-4; 8 nucleotides agree with TRBD1. Losses at the gene ends were 3 bases for V and 6 bases for J; bases not matched to a gene: 5. This CDR3 has 14 residues. Germline lookup yields CDR1 SGDLS and CDR2 YYNGEE. The whole variable domain, remainder taken from reference TRBV9 and TRBJ2-4, is DSGVTQTPKHLITATGQRVTLRCSPRSGDLSVYWYQQSLDQGLQFLIQYYNGEERAKGNILERFSAQQFPDLHSELNLSSLELGDSALYFCASSARQGLNIQYFGAGTRLSVL.

This clone turned up a few times. The chain carries TRBV28 and TRBJ2-7; TRBD1 agrees at 7 bases. Germline assignment: CDR1 MDHEN and CDR2 SYDVKM. With V trimmed by 11 bases and J by 2 bases, 18 bases remained unmatched. The CDR3 sequence is 16 residues long. CDR3 in DNA: TGTGCCCGAGGGGAGACAGGGCCTTATTTCGCCTACGAGCAGTACTTC. Translating gives CARGETGPYFAYEQYF.

V gene TRBV7-2 combines with J gene TRBJ2-7; the D is unclear. Trimming removed 0 bases from V and 5 bases from J, with 5 bases in between. Germline V gene sequence: CDR1 SGHTA, CDR2 FQGNSA. CDR3 size: 12 residues. The DNA of the CDR3 is TGTGCCAGCAGCTTAGCTTTCGACGAGCAGTACTTC. This codes for CASSLAFDEQYF.

This clone occurred a few times. V and J are TRBV5-1 and TRBJ2-3; D unresolved. Per germline, CDR1 SGHRS and CDR2 YFSETQ. This CDR3 is built from 15 residues. Trimming shortened V by 0 bases and J by 0 bases, and 8 bases separated the two germline ends. CDR3 nucleotide sequence: TGCGCCAGCAGCTTGGTGACAACTAGCACAGATACGCAGTATTTT. Encoded protein: CASSLVTTSTDTQYF. Drawing the rest from reference TRBV5-1 and TRBJ2-3, the complete variable domain is KAGVTQTPRYLIKTRGQQVTLSCSPISGHRSVSWYQQTPGQGLQFLFEYFSETQRNKGNFPGRFSGRQFSNSRSEMNVSTLELGDSALYLCASSLVTTSTDTQYFGPGTRLTVL.

This clone was counted a few times. The chain couples TRBV2 to TRBJ2-5; possibly TRBD1 for D (5 bases). Germline CDR1 SNHLY, CDR2 FYNNEI. The V end was cut by 0 bases, the J end by 3 bases, with 8 bases between. CDR3 length: 14 amino acids. The CDR3 DNA follows: TGTGCCAGCAGTGAAGCCGCAGGGAAAGAGACCCAGTACTTC. Translating gives CASSEAAGKETQYF.

V and J are TRBV10-3 and TRBJ1-2; 8 nucleotides agree with TRBD1. CDR3 length: 12 amino acids. After removal of 4 bases from V and 14 bases from J, the junction contained 9 bases not matched to a gene. CDR1 is ENHRY, CDR2 SYGVKD, per germline. The DNA of the CDR3 is TGTGCCATCAGTGGGGACAGGAAGGGGGAAACCTTC. Translating it yields CAISGDRKGETF.

The chain joins TRBV30 to TRBJ1-2, with D maybe TRBD1 (5 bases). V lost 4 bases, J lost 3 bases, and 9 bases lay in between. Per germline, CDR1 GTSNPN and CDR2 SVGIG (reference sequence). This CDR3 is built from 12 residues. CDR3 nucleotide sequence: TGTGCCTGGATGGAAGGGGACTATGGCTACACCTTC. Protein product: CAWMEGDYGYTF.

The V and J genes are TRBV7-3 and TRBJ2-1; TRBD2 is a possible D gene (6 bases). The CDR3 has 16 residues. V lost 2 bases, J lost 0 bases, and 11 bases lay in between. CDR1 and CDR2 from the germline V gene are SGHTA and FQGTGA. DNA for the CDR3: TGTGCCAGCAGCTTAGACGGGAGTAGCTCCTACAATGAGCAGTTCTTC. Translation gives CASSLDGSSSYNEQFF.

This clone came up a few times. V gene TRBV18 combines with J gene TRBJ2-5; D is undetermined. Germline loops: CDR1 KGHSH, CDR2 LQKENI. The CDR3 extends over 13 amino acids. Trimming stripped 2 bases from V and 1 base from J, with 5 bases between. In DNA, the CDR3 is TGTGCCAGCTCACCAACAGTCCAAGAGACCCAGTACTTC. Translation: CASSPTVQETQYF.

This clone was counted a few times. This chain uses TRBV7-9 with TRBJ1-4, with D unresolved. The CDR3 spans 14 residues. Germline V lookup: CDR1 SEHNR, CDR2 FQNEAQ (reference sequence). V was pared by 2 bases and J by 8 bases, with 12 bases between. The CDR3 DNA is TGTGCCAGCAGCTTAAACAGCGGGTACGAAAAACTGTTTTTT. Translation: CASSLNSGYEKLFF.

The CDR3 nucleotides read TGTGCCAGTAGTCGGGGGTTATGGCCCCAGCATTTT. This translates into CASSRGLWPQHF. The rearrangement joins TRBV19 to TRBJ1-5, with TRBD1 as a possible D gene (5 bases). The CDR3 runs 12 residues. In germline, CDR1 is LNHDA, CDR2 SQIVND (reference sequence). V lost 5 bases and J lost 9, with 11 bases in between.

Only a few counts were recorded for this clone. V usage is TRBV19 and J usage is TRBJ2-7; tentative D call: TRBD1 (6 bases). Per germline, CDR1 LNHDA and CDR2 SQIVND (reference sequence). There are 15 residues in the CDR3. The germline V and J ends were trimmed by 3 bases and 0 bases, with 12 bases remaining between them. The CDR3 loop reads CASSMDSQVSYEQYF. CDR3 sequence (DNA): TGTGCCAGTAGTATGGACAGCCAAGTCTCCTACGAGCAGTACTTC.

The rearrangement links TRBV29-1 to TRBJ2-2; 14 bases line up with TRBD2. The CDR3 is 17 amino acids. Germline V gives CDR1 SQVTM, CDR2 ANQGSEA. Unmatched junction bases numbered 9, after V lost 5 bases and J lost 4 bases. The CDR3 DNA is TGCAGCGTTCCCAAGGGACTAGCGGGAGCGGGCACCGGGGAGCTGTTTTTT. It specifies CSVPKGLAGAGTGELFF.